Following are 31 T cell receptor beta chains from one sample sequenced in a study of blood T cell repertoires in COVID-19. The method was immunoSEQ multiplex PCR; TCRdb's version includes in-frame clones alone and lacks a portion of them. The sample contains about 190,000 clones, 70% to 90% of which appear only once. The sequenced sample was peripheral blood. The source is a human donor in a cohort sampled during active COVID-19.

The chain has TRBV24-1 and TRBJ2-3, with 12 bases that match TRBD2. The germline V gene encodes CDR1 KGHDR and CDR2 SFDVKD. This CDR3 has 17 amino acids. V dropped 0 bases and J dropped 3; count of bases not matched to a gene: 3. The CDR3 here is CATSDLDTSGGTDTQYF. The CDR3 bases are TGTGCCACCAGTGATTTGGATACTAGCGGGGGGACAGATACGCAGTATTTT.

This chain joins TRBV28 and TRBJ2-1; the match to TRBD1 covers 7 bases. V lost 3 bases, J lost 7 bases, and 9 bases stayed unmatched. CDR1 and CDR2 from the germline V gene are MDHEN and SYDVKM. The CDR3 consists of 15 residues. The DNA of the CDR3 is TGTGCCAGCAGTTTGACAGGGAGTGAATTAAATGAGCAGTTCTTC. Translation: CASSLTGSELNEQFF.

The gene calls are TRBV5-6 and TRBJ2-7; 10 bases map to TRBD1. The V segment lost 0 bases and the J segment 6 bases; nucleotides outside the gene matches: 6. This CDR3 contains 15 residues. CDR1 is SGHDT and CDR2 is YYEEEE in the germline V gene. The CDR3 loop reads CASSLVGQGTGEQYF. In nucleotides, the CDR3 is TGTGCCAGCAGCTTGGTGGGACAGGGGACCGGCGAGCAGTACTTC.

This clone was seen only a few times. The chain uses TRBV2 and TRBJ1-1, with D maybe TRBD1 (6 bases). The CDR3 spans 15 residues. Looked up from germline, CDR1 is SNHLY and CDR2 is FYNNEI. Deletions cut 8 bases from V and 1 base from J, with 17 bases between. The CDR3 region has the DNA TGTGCCAGCCACCCACCGGGACAAAGGAACACTGAAGCTTTCTTT. Protein sequence: CASHPPGQRNTEAFF.

V gene TRBV5-1 combines with J gene TRBJ1-5, with a weak D call TRBD1 (5 bases). The V end lost 0 bases, the J end lost 6 bases, and 10 bases lay between the germline ends. The germline gives CDR1 SGHRS, CDR2 YFSETQ. The CDR3 has 14 residues. The CDR3 protein is CASSLGQGGQPQHF. For the CDR3, the DNA is TGCGCCAGCAGCTTGGGCCAGGGAGGTCAGCCCCAGCATTTT.

The chain has TRBV30 and TRBJ1-2, with D unclear. Germline CDR1 and CDR2: GTSNPN and SVGIG (reference sequence). V was trimmed by 0 bases and J by 4 bases, leaving 9 bases between them. This CDR3 region has 13 residues. Written as DNA, the CDR3 is TGTGCCTGGAGTGTGCCGAGCCGCTATGGCTACACCTTC. Amino acids: CAWSVPSRYGYTF.

For the CDR3, the DNA is TGCGCCAGCAGCCAAGGTGGGACAGGGGGCCCTACCATGAACACTGAAGCTTTCTTT. It encodes CASSQGGTGGPTMNTEAFF. The chain joins TRBV4-1 to TRBJ1-1; 12 nucleotides match TRBD1. This CDR3 is 19 amino acids long. CDR1 MGHRA and CDR2 YSYEKL come from the germline V gene. After removal of 1 base from V and 0 bases from J, the junction contained 9 bases not matched to a gene.

The genes are TRBV4-1 and TRBJ2-7, with D possibly TRBD1 on 6 matching bases. V was trimmed by 0 bases and J by 5 bases, leaving 11 bases between them. The CDR3 is 14 amino acids. In germline, CDR1 is MGHRA, CDR2 YSYEKL. As DNA, the CDR3 is TGCGCCAGCAGCCAAGAGGGGGCGAGGCACGAGCAGTACTTC. Translated: CASSQEGARHEQYF.

This clone occurred once. CDR3 sequence (DNA): TGTGCCAGCAGCTTAACAGGGGGGAACACCGGGGAGCTGTTTTTT. Translating gives CASSLTGGNTGELFF. This chain connects TRBV11-1 to TRBJ2-2; 8 nucleotides match TRBD1. The CDR3 contains 15 residues. Germline CDR1 and CDR2: SGHAT and FQDESV (reference sequence). V trimming: 2 bases; J trimming: 1 base; junction bases outside the gene matches: 0.

This clone was seen a handful of times. The J gene is TRBJ1-1, the V gene TRBV6-5; the D gene is possibly TRBD1 (6 bases). Germline V lookup: CDR1 MNHEY, CDR2 SVGAGI. The V end was cut by 6 bases, the J end by 1 base, with 12 bases between. This CDR3 comprises 14 residues. CDR3 bases: TGTGCCAGCAGCCGAGGACAGTCGAACACTGAAGCTTTCTTT. As protein: CASSRGQSNTEAFF.

This CDR3 reads CASSVGQGRNSPLHF. CDR3 nucleotide sequence: TGTGCCAGCAGCGTAGGACAGGGGCGCAATTCACCCCTCCACTTT. The rearrangement links TRBV5-5 to TRBJ1-6; 9 nucleotides match TRBD1. The germline V gene encodes CDR1 SGHKS and CDR2 YYEKEE (reference sequence). After removal of 4 bases from V and 7 bases from J, the junction contained 6 bases not matched to a gene. The length of the CDR3 is 15 residues.

This chain connects TRBV27 to TRBJ2-7; 10 nucleotides align to TRBD2. This CDR3 is built from 16 residues. V lost 0 bases, J lost 3 bases, and 5 bases stayed unmatched. Germline V gene sequence: CDR1 MNHEY, CDR2 SMNVEV (reference sequence). CDR3: CASSLSLAGAHYEQYF. DNA for the CDR3: TGTGCCAGCAGTTTATCTCTAGCGGGAGCCCACTACGAGCAGTACTTC.

The V and J genes are TRBV24-1 and TRBJ2-5, with TRBD2 identical over 8 bases. Trimming cost V 2 bases and J 4 bases; bases outside gene matches: 5. The CDR3 spans 15 residues. Germline CDR1 and CDR2: KGHDR and SFDVKD. The CDR3, as DNA: TGTGCCACCAGTGATTCGTGGAGCGGGGGAGAGACCCAGTACTTC. Translation: CATSDSWSGGETQYF.

J is TRBJ2-7 and V is TRBV4-3; maybe TRBD1 (6 bases). Between the trimmed V and J ends, which lost 0 bases and 5 bases, there was a span of 8 bases. The CDR3 spans 13 residues. Per the germline V gene, CDR1 is LGHNA and CDR2 is YSLEER. For the CDR3, the DNA is TGCGCCAGCAGCCAAGACAGGGGTCACGAGCAGTACTTC. Its translation: CASSQDRGHEQYF.

V gene TRBV5-4 combines with J gene TRBJ1-2; D call uncertain. The CDR3 has 14 amino acids. Germline V gene lookup returns CDR1 SGHNT and CDR2 YYREEE (reference sequence). Trimming took off 3 bases at V and 4 bases at J, with 13 bases between the two ends. CDR3 residues: CASSSDLGSYGYTF. CDR3 nucleotides: TGTGCCAGCAGCTCGGATTTGGGCAGCTATGGCTACACCTTC.

The rearrangement joins TRBV5-4 to TRBJ2-1; 9 bases fit TRBD2. The germline gives CDR1 SGHNT, CDR2 YYREEE (reference sequence). The CDR3 is 15 residues long. Trimming took 4 bases from V and 2 from J; bases not matched to a gene: 4. The CDR3: CASSASSGAYNEQFF. The CDR3 nucleotides read TGTGCCAGCAGCGCTTCTAGCGGGGCCTACAATGAGCAGTTCTTC.

This chain connects TRBV30 to TRBJ1-2, with D uncertain. The length of the CDR3 is 12 residues. Between the trimmed V and J ends, which lost 1 base and 3 bases, there was a span of 6 bases. Germline CDR1 is GTSNPN and CDR2 is SVGIG (reference sequence). CDR3 in DNA: TGTGCCTGGAGTGCGGTTGACTATGGCTACACCTTC. Translating it yields CAWSAVDYGYTF.

The chain recombines TRBV24-1 with TRBJ2-5; D might be TRBD2 (6 bases). The CDR3 runs 17 residues. The ends were cut back, 4 bases at V and 2 bases at J, with 19 bases in the middle. CDR1 KGHDR and CDR2 SFDVKD come from the germline V gene. The CDR3 region has the DNA TGTGCCACCAGTGACCCCCGGAGCGGGCAGCTTCAAGAGACCCAGTACTTC. Protein product: CATSDPRSGQLQETQYF.

The chain employs TRBV7-2 and TRBJ2-1, with 7 bases matching TRBD2. The CDR3 has 12 residues. The V gene's germline CDR1 is SGHTA and CDR2 FQGNSA. V was pared by 5 bases and J by 9 bases, with 4 bases of the junction left unmatched. CDR3 amino acids: CASSPGLSEQFF. In DNA form, the CDR3 reads TGTGCCAGCAGCCCGGGACTATCTGAGCAGTTCTTC.

This clone appeared a single time. The chain couples TRBV10-3 to TRBJ2-7; a possible D gene is TRBD2 (5 bases). The germline gives CDR1 ENHRY, CDR2 SYGVKD. The CDR3 has 13 amino acids. Trimming pared 5 bases from V and 2 bases from J, leaving 10 bases between. The CDR3 region is CAISHPGTYEQYF. The CDR3 DNA is TGTGCCATCAGTCACCCGGGGACCTACGAGCAGTACTTC.

This chain joins TRBV5-5 and TRBJ1-2; D uncertain. CDR3 length: 13 amino acids. V lost 0 bases, J lost 2 bases, and 5 bases lay in between. The germline V gene encodes CDR1 SGHKS and CDR2 YYEKEE (reference sequence). The CDR3 reads CASSLGGNYGYTF. The CDR3 DNA follows: TGTGCCAGCAGCTTGGGAGGGAACTATGGCTACACCTTC.

The chain employs TRBV15 and TRBJ2-3; D may be TRBD1 (6 bases). Per germline, CDR1 LNHNV and CDR2 YYDKDF (reference sequence). The CDR3 is 16 residues long. With 3 bases removed from V and 3 bases from J, the gap between germline ends came to 16 bases. Here the CDR3 reads CATSSLPGVRTDTQYF. In nucleotides, the CDR3 is TGTGCCACCAGCAGCCTCCCAGGGGTGAGAACAGATACGCAGTATTTT.

V gene TRBV7-9 combines with J gene TRBJ1-2; D is perhaps TRBD1 (5 bases). The CDR3 sequence is 16 residues long. The germline V and J ends were trimmed by 5 bases and 1 base, with 17 bases remaining between them. The V gene's germline CDR1 is SEHNR and CDR2 FQNEAQ (reference sequence). The CDR3 nucleotides are TGTGCCAGCAGCAAATCCATCGGGGGGGTTAACTATGGCTACACCTTC. Translation: CASSKSIGGVNYGYTF.

The chain uses TRBV19 and TRBJ2-1, with 8 bases fitting TRBD2. The CDR3 contains 15 residues. The V segment lost 5 bases and the J segment 6 bases; nucleotides outside the gene matches: 9. CDR1 is LNHDA, CDR2 SQIVND, per germline (reference sequence). CDR3: CASSRAGEFSNEQFF. Here the CDR3 DNA reads TGTGCCAGTAGTCGAGCGGGAGAATTTTCCAATGAGCAGTTCTTC.

This clone was counted only a few times. V gene TRBV19 combines with J gene TRBJ1-1, with 7 bases that match TRBD1. Germline assignment: CDR1 LNHDA and CDR2 SQIVND (reference sequence). V gave up 4 bases and J gave up 5 bases; unmatched junction bases: 7. The CDR3 totals 14 residues. The CDR3 DNA reads as TGTGCCAGTAGTACCGTCCCGGGACAGACTGAAGCTTTCTTT. This translates into CASSTVPGQTEAFF.

The chain employs TRBV27 and TRBJ2-1; 8 nucleotides match TRBD2. Trimming cost V 7 bases and J 0 bases; bases outside gene matches: 5. There are 15 residues in the CDR3. CDR1 is MNHEY, CDR2 SMNVEV, per germline (reference sequence). CDR3 DNA sequence: TGTGCCAGCAAACTAGCGGCGAGCTCCTACAATGAGCAGTTCTTC. It specifies CASKLAASSYNEQFF.

This sequence joins TRBV7-2 and TRBJ1-5; D remains unclear. Trimming left V 3 bases short and J 4 bases short, with 16 bases between. Germline CDR1 reads SGHTA; CDR2 reads FQGNSA. This CDR3 contains 16 residues. CDR3 residues: CASSFNTLPGNQPQHF. Here the CDR3 DNA reads TGTGCCAGCAGCTTTAATACGCTCCCGGGAAATCAGCCCCAGCATTTT.

The chain couples TRBV5-1 to TRBJ1-4, with D maybe TRBD1 (5 bases). Looked up from germline, CDR1 is SGHRS and CDR2 is YFSETQ. This CDR3 spans 15 amino acids. V was clipped by 0 bases and J by 7 bases, with 13 bases between them. The CDR3 here is CASSLAGREGEKLFF. The CDR3 DNA is TGCGCCAGCAGCTTGGCCGGCAGGGAGGGTGAAAAACTGTTTTTT.

This clone was picked up one time. This sequence joins TRBV5-1 and TRBJ2-4, with a weak D call TRBD1 (5 bases). CDR3 size: 14 residues. The ends were cut back, 0 bases at V and 6 bases at J, with 10 bases in the middle. Germline CDR1 is SGHRS and CDR2 is YFSETQ. The CDR3 sequence is CASSLGQGGNIQYF. The CDR3 DNA follows: TGCGCCAGCAGCTTGGGGCAGGGTGGAAACATTCAGTACTTC.

This clone was counted a few times. J is TRBJ2-1 and V is TRBV18; 11 bases match TRBD2. CDR3 size: 14 residues. V was clipped by 2 bases and J by 7 bases; unmatched bases: 1. CDR1 is KGHSH and CDR2 is LQKENI in the germline V gene. The CDR3 sequence: CASSPTSGSNEQFF. The CDR3 bases are TGTGCCAGCTCACCAACTAGCGGGAGTAATGAGCAGTTCTTC.

V and J are TRBV6-6 and TRBJ2-2; 11 bases match TRBD1. In germline, CDR1 is MNHNY, CDR2 SVGAGI (reference sequence). This CDR3 spans 15 amino acids. V was pared by 6 bases and J by 2 bases, with 2 bases of the junction left unmatched. The CDR3 sequence is CASRDRGRNTGELFF. The DNA for the CDR3 is TGTGCCAGCAGGGACAGGGGGCGTAACACCGGGGAGCTGTTTTTT.